Listed here is a single TCR beta chain. This sample was included in a study of brain metastases from non-small cell lung cancer. This table comes from immunoSEQ multiplex PCR, and its TCRdb copy is limited to in-frame clones, with some not included. The sample holds more than 250 clones; approximately 92% are singletons and the top ten take more than 6.5%. Trimming removed 4 bases from V and 5 bases from J, with 8 bases in between. This CDR3 is 13 amino acids long. Germline values: CDR1 PRHDT, CDR2 FYEKMQ (reference sequence). This rearrangement joins TRBV13 to TRBJ2-2; a weak D match, TRBD2 (5 bases). Sequencing used tumor-adjacent normal tissue. This sequence was found in a donor over 35 with non-small cell lung cancer. The CDR3 here is CASSSGLTGELFF. The CDR3 DNA reads TGTGCCAGCAGCTCGGGATTAACCGGGGAGCTGTTTTTT.